A single sample is the source of the 8 T cell receptor beta chains below, sequenced in a study of vaccination effects on CD4 cells after COVID-19. Generated by immunoSEQ multiplex PCR, the TCRdb table keeps only in-frame clones and is missing some. This repertoire shows 70,000 or so clones, 77% found once; its top ten account for over 2%. Having been cultured for roughly 11 days, the cells underwent CD4+ T cell isolation. These receptors lack a known antigen. Sequenced material: CD4+ T cells from PBMCs cultured without peptide, taken before COVID-19 vaccination. The source is a human donor who received a COVID-19 vaccine.

The chain combines TRBV5-8 with TRBJ1-3; D gene ambiguous. Germline lookup yields CDR1 SGHTS and CDR2 YDEGEE. V shed 4 bases and J shed 0 bases, with 14 bases lying between them. The CDR3 runs 16 residues. The CDR3: CASSHLLPSSGNTIYF. CDR3 nucleotide sequence: TGTGCCAGCAGCCACCTTCTTCCATCCTCTGGAAACACCATATATTTT.

The chain uses TRBV10-1 and TRBJ1-2, with 8 bases matching TRBD1. V lost 2 bases, J lost 5 bases, and 4 bases stayed unmatched. The germline CDR1 and CDR2 sequences are WNHNN and SYGVQD (reference sequence). This CDR3 is built from 14 residues. CDR3 sequence reads: CASSEDRGRYGYTF. The CDR3 coding sequence is TGCGCCAGCAGTGAGGACAGGGGCCGGTATGGCTACACCTTC.

As DNA, the CDR3 is TGTGCCAGCAAGGGATCCACCCAGGACTATGGCTACACCTTC. This encodes CASKGSTQDYGYTF. The chain uses TRBV2 and TRBJ1-2, with D unclear. Germline V gene data show CDR1 as SNHLY and CDR2 as FYNNEI. V dropped 7 bases and J dropped 3 bases, with 15 bases sitting between them. This CDR3 comprises 14 residues.

This chain connects TRBV2 to TRBJ2-5; D not certain. Germline-derived CDR1 and CDR2 are SNHLY and FYNNEI. The CDR3 totals 14 residues. Trimming cost V 8 bases and J 2 bases, with 15 bases left between them. In DNA, the CDR3 is TGTGCCAGCCTTGATTGGAGTATGCAAGAGACCCAGTACTTC. As protein: CASLDWSMQETQYF.

This sequence joins TRBV25-1 and TRBJ1-4; tentatively, D is TRBD1 (5 bases). CDR3 length equals 14 residues. Germline CDR1 reads MGHDK; CDR2 reads SYGVNS. Between the trimmed V and J ends, which lost 5 bases and 6 bases, there was a span of 13 bases. Here the CDR3 reads CASSRRDRDEKLFF. In DNA form, the CDR3 reads TGTGCCAGCAGTCGCCGGGACCGGGATGAAAAACTGTTTTTT.

V gene TRBV6-5 combines with J gene TRBJ1-2; weak D call: TRBD1 (6 bases). The CDR3 loop spans 13 amino acids. Germline V lookup: CDR1 MNHEY, CDR2 SVGAGI. The ends were cut back, 6 bases at V and 4 bases at J, with 12 bases in the middle. The CDR3 is CASRYRVGYGYTF. The CDR3 DNA reads TGTGCCAGCAGATACAGGGTCGGCTATGGCTACACCTTC.

This chain joins TRBV9 and TRBJ2-2; TRBD1 is a possible D gene (6 bases). CDR3 length equals 14 residues. Trimming took 4 bases from V and 6 from J, leaving 13 bases between them. Germline V lookup: CDR1 SGDLS, CDR2 YYNGEE. The CDR3 DNA is TGTGCCAGCAGCCAGACAGGCCTTGCCGGGGAGCTGTTTTTT. Translating gives CASSQTGLAGELFF.

In DNA, the CDR3 is TGTGCCAGCAGTCCACGGGGGGCCCAGCCCTACGAGCAGTACGTC. Protein sequence: CASSPRGAQPYEQYV. This chain uses TRBV3-1 (or the pseudogene TRBV3-2) with TRBJ2-7; D may be TRBD2 (7 bases). The CDR3 is 15 amino acids. From germline, CDR1 is LGHDT and CDR2 YNNKEL (reference sequence). V was clipped by 6 bases and J by 2 bases, with 17 bases between them.